These 3 T cell receptor beta chains were all obtained from the same sample, sequenced in a study of Graves' ophthalmopathy and Graves' hyperthyroidism. The authors amplified TCR beta CDR3 regions, and they did so from RNA transcripts for repertoire sequencing. Investigators did first-round RT-PCR with HTBI primers, then second-round multiplex PCR. TCRdb re-called the multiplex PCR reads with MiXCR, one entry per CDR3 protein. The table lists 52,000 or so distinct CDR3 sequences, 45% to 55% of them singletons. The sample taken for sequencing was peripheral blood. These receptors were collected from an adult woman with Graves' ophthalmopathy.

This clonotype was recorded at least ten times. The V call is TRBV11-3, the J call TRBJ2-1; 15 nucleotides align to TRBD2. Germline V gene lookup returns CDR1 SGHNT and CDR2 YENEEA. After removal of 5 bases from V and 8 bases from J, the junction contained 10 bases not matched to a gene. This CDR3 has 17 residues. The CDR3 DNA reads as TGTGCCAGCAGCGCAAGGACTAGCGGGAGGGCCGGTGATGAGCAGTTCTTC. Residues: CASSARTSGRAGDEQFF.

This clonotype was observed at least ten times. The J gene is TRBJ2-1, the V gene TRBV4-3, with D tentatively TRBD1 (5 bases). Trimming pared 0 bases from V and 4 bases from J, leaving 10 bases between. Germline CDR1 and CDR2: LGHNA and YSLEER. This CDR3 spans 15 amino acids. The CDR3, as DNA: TGCGCCAGCAGCCAAGACTTACAGGTATACAATGAGCAGTTCTTC. Translated, it gives CASSQDLQVYNEQFF.

V gene TRBV15 combines with J gene TRBJ1-5; D ambiguous. CDR3 length: 14 residues. V was cut by 7 bases and J by 0 bases, with 10 bases left in between. Germline-derived CDR1 and CDR2 are LNHNV and YYDKDF (reference sequence). This chain's CDR3 is CATNNRVSNQPQHF. DNA of the CDR3: TGTGCCACCAATAATAGGGTTAGCAATCAGCCCCAGCATTTT.